A selection of T cell receptor beta chains follows, all from one sample in a study of T cell responses to AZD1222 COVID-19 vaccine. Some clones are missing from TCRdb's copy, which holds only in-frame ones; the method was immunoSEQ multiplex PCR. The sample yields 60,000 to 75,000 clones, 89% seen once. The specimen comprised peripheral blood, sampled 28 days after the second AZD1222 dose. These receptors were obtained from an adult who received the AZD1222 COVID-19 vaccine. The CDR3 runs from the conserved cysteine through the conserved F or W. D genes are given only for firm matches. Size values are once, few and many counts, or a class for expanded clones, and some rows have none.

abundance: -
j_gene: TRBJ2-7
v_gene: TRBV7-2
d_gene: TRBD2
CDR3aa: CASSLLAGAGYEQYF
CDR3nt: TGTGCCAGCAGCTTACTAGCGGGAGCTGGGTACGAGCAGTACTTC

abundance: once
j_gene: TRBJ2-3
v_gene: TRBV12-3/TRBV12-4
d_gene: TRBD2
CDR3aa: CASSLNSGEGQYF
CDR3nt: TGTGCCAGCAGTTTGAATAGCGGGGAGGGTCAGTATTTT

abundance: -
j_gene: TRBJ2-1
v_gene: TRBV9
d_gene: TRBD2
CDR3aa: CASSSGTGTSGSRNEQFF
CDR3nt: TGTGCCAGCAGCTCCGGGACAGGGACTAGCGGGAGTCGGAATGAGCAGTTCTTC

abundance: -
j_gene: TRBJ1-2
v_gene: TRBV4-1
d_gene: TRBD1
CDR3aa: CASSQALQGARIYGYTF
CDR3nt: TGCGCCAGCAGCCAAGCCCTACAGGGGGCGCGGATCTATGGCTACACCTTC

abundance: -
j_gene: TRBJ2-7
v_gene: TRBV5-8
d_gene: -
CDR3aa: CASSLSGTYSEQYF
CDR3nt: TGTGCCAGCAGCTTGTCCGGGACCTACTCCGAGCAGTACTTC

abundance: -
j_gene: TRBJ1-1
v_gene: TRBV27
d_gene: TRBD1
CDR3aa: CASRKDRGTEAFF
CDR3nt: TGTGCCAGCAGGAAGGACAGGGGGACTGAAGCTTTCTTT

abundance: once
j_gene: TRBJ2-1
v_gene: TRBV29-1
d_gene: -
CDR3aa: CSVEIPQFPHNEQFF
CDR3nt: TGCAGCGTCGAAATCCCCCAGTTCCCCCACAATGAGCAGTTCTTC

abundance: -
j_gene: TRBJ2-3
v_gene: TRBV10-3
d_gene: -
CDR3aa: CAINRGLLTDTQYF
CDR3nt: TGTGCCATCAACCGAGGGTTGTTGACAGATACGCAGTATTTT

abundance: -
j_gene: TRBJ2-7
v_gene: TRBV27
d_gene: TRBD2
CDR3aa: CASSLHVAGGPYEQYF
CDR3nt: TGTGCCAGCAGTTTACATGTAGCGGGAGGGCCCTACGAGCAGTACTTC

abundance: once
j_gene: TRBJ1-1
v_gene: TRBV7-2
d_gene: -
CDR3aa: CASSLTRGNTEAFF
CDR3nt: TGTGCCAGCAGCTTAACCAGGGGGAACACTGAAGCTTTCTTT

abundance: -
j_gene: TRBJ2-3
v_gene: TRBV9
d_gene: TRBD1
CDR3aa: CASSVLSGQGRRDTQYF
CDR3nt: TGTGCCAGCAGCGTCTTATCGGGACAGGGGAGACGAGATACGCAGTATTTT

abundance: -
j_gene: TRBJ1-5
v_gene: TRBV12-3/TRBV12-4
d_gene: -
CDR3aa: CASRPTGNQPQHF
CDR3nt: TGTGCCAGCAGACCTACAGGGAATCAGCCCCAGCATTTT

abundance: -
j_gene: TRBJ2-1
v_gene: TRBV15
d_gene: TRBD2
CDR3aa: CATSNPGLALYNEQFF
CDR3nt: TGTGCCACCAGCAACCCGGGACTAGCGCTATACAATGAGCAGTTCTTC

abundance: -
j_gene: TRBJ2-2
v_gene: TRBV11-1
d_gene: -
CDR3aa: CASSLQRNTGELFF
CDR3nt: TGTGCCAGCAGCTTACAGCGAAACACCGGGGAGCTGTTTTTT

abundance: -
j_gene: TRBJ2-5
v_gene: TRBV5-4
d_gene: -
CDR3aa: CASSPQGHQETQYF
CDR3nt: TGTGCCAGCAGTCCGCAGGGCCACCAAGAGACCCAGTACTTC

abundance: -
j_gene: TRBJ1-2
v_gene: TRBV24-1
d_gene: -
CDR3aa: CATSDGGRGYGYTF
CDR3nt: TGTGCCACCAGTGATGGGGGGCGCGGATATGGCTACACCTTC

abundance: medium-sized
j_gene: TRBJ2-7
v_gene: TRBV11-2
d_gene: -
CDR3aa: CASSPRSASGGYEQYF
CDR3nt: TGTGCCAGCAGCCCCAGATCGGCTTCTGGTGGGTACGAGCAGTACTTC

abundance: -
j_gene: TRBJ1-5
v_gene: TRBV10-3
d_gene: TRBD1
CDR3aa: CAISETGAQGPQHF
CDR3nt: TGTGCCATCAGTGAAACAGGGGCCCAGGGACCCCAGCATTTT

abundance: -
j_gene: TRBJ1-1
v_gene: TRBV28
d_gene: -
CDR3aa: CASSGSDTEAFF
CDR3nt: TGTGCCAGCAGTGGCTCAGACACTGAAGCTTTCTTT

abundance: -
j_gene: TRBJ1-4
v_gene: TRBV13
d_gene: TRBD1
CDR3aa: CASSLGQGNEKLFF
CDR3nt: TGTGCCAGCAGCCTCGGACAGGGGAATGAAAAACTGTTTTTT

abundance: -
j_gene: TRBJ2-5
v_gene: TRBV2
d_gene: -
CDR3aa: CASSEAQETQYF
CDR3nt: TGTGCCAGCAGTGAAGCGCAGGAGACCCAGTACTTC

abundance: -
j_gene: TRBJ1-1
v_gene: TRBV28
d_gene: -
CDR3aa: CASSVLSRVIDTEAFF
CDR3nt: TGTGCCAGCAGTGTCCTTAGCAGGGTTATCGACACTGAAGCTTTCTTT

abundance: -
j_gene: TRBJ2-1
v_gene: TRBV19
d_gene: -
CDR3aa: CASSIMLGPLSHEQFF
CDR3nt: TGTGCCAGTAGTATAATGTTGGGACCCCTGTCCCATGAGCAGTTCTTC

abundance: -
j_gene: TRBJ2-7
v_gene: TRBV19
d_gene: -
CDR3aa: CASSISQRIGEQYF
CDR3nt: TGTGCCAGTAGTATCTCACAGAGAATAGGCGAGCAGTACTTC

abundance: -
j_gene: TRBJ2-3
v_gene: TRBV29-1
d_gene: -
CDR3aa: CSVVPASDTQYF
CDR3nt: TGCAGCGTTGTGCCCGCCTCGGATACGCAGTATTTT

abundance: -
j_gene: TRBJ2-7
v_gene: TRBV10-3
d_gene: TRBD1
CDR3aa: CAISEPTGTGPYEQYF
CDR3nt: TGTGCCATCAGTGAGCCGACCGGGACAGGCCCCTACGAGCAGTACTTC

abundance: -
j_gene: TRBJ2-7
v_gene: TRBV5-8
d_gene: -
CDR3aa: CASSLAVLGPYEQYF
CDR3nt: TGTGCCAGCAGCTTGGCGGTCCTAGGACCCTACGAGCAGTACTTC

abundance: -
j_gene: TRBJ2-5
v_gene: TRBV7-2
d_gene: TRBD2
CDR3aa: CASSFSGGQMETQYF
CDR3nt: TGTGCCAGCAGCTTTTCGGGAGGGCAGATGGAGACCCAGTACTTC

abundance: -
j_gene: TRBJ1-2
v_gene: TRBV3-1/TRBV3-2
d_gene: -
CDR3aa: CASSHPRAASYGYTF
CDR3nt: TGTGCCAGCAGCCACCCTCGGGCAGCGTCTTATGGCTACACCTTC

abundance: -
j_gene: TRBJ2-7
v_gene: TRBV7-2
d_gene: TRBD2
CDR3aa: CASSLGGRSYEQYF
CDR3nt: TGTGCCAGCAGCTTGGGCGGGAGGAGTTACGAGCAGTACTTC

abundance: -
j_gene: TRBJ2-3
v_gene: TRBV29-1
d_gene: -
CDR3aa: CSVERLDSGTQYF
CDR3nt: TGCAGCGTTGAAAGGTTAGATAGCGGTACGCAGTATTTT

abundance: -
j_gene: TRBJ2-7
v_gene: TRBV5-4
d_gene: -
CDR3aa: CASTLDLCEQYF
CDR3nt: TGTGCCAGCACCCTGGACCTCTGCGAGCAGTACTTC

abundance: -
j_gene: TRBJ2-5
v_gene: TRBV6-1
d_gene: -
CDR3aa: CASSEGRIAQTQYF
CDR3nt: TGTGCCAGCAGTGAAGGAAGGATAGCGCAGACCCAGTACTTC

abundance: -
j_gene: TRBJ2-7
v_gene: TRBV19
d_gene: -
CDR3aa: CASSSNGGSYEQYF
CDR3nt: TGTGCCAGTAGTAGTAACGGCGGCTCCTACGAGCAGTACTTC

abundance: -
j_gene: TRBJ2-7
v_gene: TRBV3-1/TRBV3-2
d_gene: -
CDR3aa: CASSQDDYEQYF
CDR3nt: TGTGCCAGCAGCCAAGACGACTACGAGCAGTACTTC

abundance: few
j_gene: TRBJ1-5
v_gene: TRBV19
d_gene: -
CDR3aa: CASTSGTPYGGNQPQHF
CDR3nt: TGTGCCAGTACCTCCGGGACCCCGTATGGTGGCAATCAGCCCCAGCATTTT

abundance: few
j_gene: TRBJ1-6
v_gene: TRBV9
d_gene: -
CDR3aa: CASSVGGGSPLHF
CDR3nt: TGTGCCAGCAGCGTAGGTGGGGGATCACCCCTCCACTTT